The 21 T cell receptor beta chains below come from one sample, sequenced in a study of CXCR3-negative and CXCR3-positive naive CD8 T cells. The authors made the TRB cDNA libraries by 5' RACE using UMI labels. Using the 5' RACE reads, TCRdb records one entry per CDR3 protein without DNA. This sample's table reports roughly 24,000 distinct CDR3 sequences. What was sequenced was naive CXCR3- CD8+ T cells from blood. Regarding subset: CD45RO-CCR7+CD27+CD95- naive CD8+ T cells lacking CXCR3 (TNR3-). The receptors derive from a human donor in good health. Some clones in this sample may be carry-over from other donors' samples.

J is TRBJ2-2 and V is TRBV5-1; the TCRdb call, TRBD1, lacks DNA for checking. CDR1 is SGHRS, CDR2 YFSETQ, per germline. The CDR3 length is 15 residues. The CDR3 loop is CASSYATGFTGELFF.

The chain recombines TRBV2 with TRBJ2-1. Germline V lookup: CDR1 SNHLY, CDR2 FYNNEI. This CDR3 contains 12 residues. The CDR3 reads CASSDQYNEQFF.

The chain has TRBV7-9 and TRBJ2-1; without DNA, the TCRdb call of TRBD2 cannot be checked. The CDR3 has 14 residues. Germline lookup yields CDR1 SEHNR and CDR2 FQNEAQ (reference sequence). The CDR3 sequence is CASSPNQDFSEQFF.

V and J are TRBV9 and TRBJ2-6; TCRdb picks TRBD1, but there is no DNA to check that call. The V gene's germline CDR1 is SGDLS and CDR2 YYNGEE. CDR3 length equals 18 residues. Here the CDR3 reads CASSVQRQGDSGANVLTF.

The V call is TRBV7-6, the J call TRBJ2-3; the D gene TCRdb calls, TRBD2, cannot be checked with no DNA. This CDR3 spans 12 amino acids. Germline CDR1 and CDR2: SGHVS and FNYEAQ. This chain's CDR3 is CASSSRLAPQYF.

This CDR3 reads CASFLGDTQYF. The V call is TRBV6-6, the J call TRBJ2-3. The CDR3 has 11 amino acids. Germline V gene sequence: CDR1 MNHNY, CDR2 SVGAGI (reference sequence).

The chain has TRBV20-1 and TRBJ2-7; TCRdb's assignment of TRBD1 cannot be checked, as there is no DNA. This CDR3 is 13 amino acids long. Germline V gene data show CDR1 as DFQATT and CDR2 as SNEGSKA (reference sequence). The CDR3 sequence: CSATTGSPYEQYF.

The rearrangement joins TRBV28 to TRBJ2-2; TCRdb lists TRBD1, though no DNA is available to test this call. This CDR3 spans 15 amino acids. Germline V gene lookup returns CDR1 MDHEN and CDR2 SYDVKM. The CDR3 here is CASNAGQLNTGELFF.

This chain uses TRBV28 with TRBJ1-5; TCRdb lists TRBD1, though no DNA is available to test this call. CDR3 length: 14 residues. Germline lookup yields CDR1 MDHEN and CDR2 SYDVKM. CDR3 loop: CASSVGTSNQPQHF. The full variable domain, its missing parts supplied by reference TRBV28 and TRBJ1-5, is DVKVTQSSRYLVKRTGEKVFLECVQDMDHENMFWYRQDPGLGLRLIYFSYDVKMKEKGDIPEGYSVSREKKERFSLILESASTNQTSMYLCASSVGTSNQPQHFGDGTRLSIL.

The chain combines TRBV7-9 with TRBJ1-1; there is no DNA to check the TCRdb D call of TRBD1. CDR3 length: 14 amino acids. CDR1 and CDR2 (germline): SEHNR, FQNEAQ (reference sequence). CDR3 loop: CASRKTGEGTEAFF.

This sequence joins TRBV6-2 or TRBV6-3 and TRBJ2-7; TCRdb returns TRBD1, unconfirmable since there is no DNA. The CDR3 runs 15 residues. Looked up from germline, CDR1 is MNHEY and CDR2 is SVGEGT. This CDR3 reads CASGSGQVASYEQYF.

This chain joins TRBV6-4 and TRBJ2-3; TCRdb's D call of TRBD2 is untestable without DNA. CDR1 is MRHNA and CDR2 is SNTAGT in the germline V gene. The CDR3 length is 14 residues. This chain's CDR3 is CASSPAGDTDTQYF.

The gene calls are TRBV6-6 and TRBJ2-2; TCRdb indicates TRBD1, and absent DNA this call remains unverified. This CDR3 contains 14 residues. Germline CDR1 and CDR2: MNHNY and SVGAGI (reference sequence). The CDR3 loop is CASSPDTETGELFF.

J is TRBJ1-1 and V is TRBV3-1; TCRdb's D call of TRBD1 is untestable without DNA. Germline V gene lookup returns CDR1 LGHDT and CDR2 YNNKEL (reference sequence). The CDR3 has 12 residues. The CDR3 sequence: CASSGTNTEAFF.

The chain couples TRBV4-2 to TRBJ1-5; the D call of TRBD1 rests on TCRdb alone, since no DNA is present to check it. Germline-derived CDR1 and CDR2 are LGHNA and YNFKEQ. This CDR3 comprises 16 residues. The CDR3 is CASSPNPGGANQPQHF.

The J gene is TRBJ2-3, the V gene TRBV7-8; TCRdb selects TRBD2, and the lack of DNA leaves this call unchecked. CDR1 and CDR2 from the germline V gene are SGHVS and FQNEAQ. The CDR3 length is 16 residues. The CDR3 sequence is CASSPGLAGETDTQYF.

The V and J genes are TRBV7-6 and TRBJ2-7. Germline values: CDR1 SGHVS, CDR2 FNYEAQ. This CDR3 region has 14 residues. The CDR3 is CASSSSAGSYEQYF.

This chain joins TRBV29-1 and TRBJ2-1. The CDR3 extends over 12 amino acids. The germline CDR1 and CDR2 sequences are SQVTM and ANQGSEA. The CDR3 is CSVVTRYNEQFF.

The CDR3 sequence: CASRQYDRTNTEAFF. The chain is built from TRBV5-5 and TRBJ1-1; TCRdb returns TRBD1, unconfirmable since there is no DNA. The CDR3 extends over 15 amino acids. The V gene's germline CDR1 is SGHKS and CDR2 YYEKEE (reference sequence).

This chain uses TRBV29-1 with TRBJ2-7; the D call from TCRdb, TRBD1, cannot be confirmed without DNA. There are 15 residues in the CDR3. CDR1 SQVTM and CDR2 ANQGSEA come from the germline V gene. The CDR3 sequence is CSVEDPGTGFGEQYF.

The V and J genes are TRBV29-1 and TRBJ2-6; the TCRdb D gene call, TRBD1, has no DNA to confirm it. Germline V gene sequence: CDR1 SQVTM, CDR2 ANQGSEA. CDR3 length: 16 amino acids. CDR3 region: CSVVGQGGSGANVLTF.